Each of the 22 T cell receptor beta chains below was sequenced from the same sample in a study of T cells expressing NK-cell markers. TCRdb re-called the 5' RACE reads and catalogs CDR3 proteins one per entry, DNA excluded. This sample's clone table lists under 500,000 distinct CDR3 sequences. Sequenced material: blood T cells: a sorted CD56 or NKG2C T cell subset, CD4+ or CD8+ T cells, or bulk PBMC T cells (not recorded which). Receptors were obtained from a woman between 18 and 70 years old in good health.

The chain uses TRBV28 and TRBJ2-7; the D call of TRBD1 rests on TCRdb alone, since no DNA is present to check it. The CDR3 is 14 residues long. CDR1 and CDR2 from the germline V gene are MDHEN and SYDVKM. The CDR3 sequence is CASSLFGGTYEQYF.

The chain employs TRBV25-1 and TRBJ2-3; the TRBD1 assignment by TCRdb is unverifiable without DNA. The CDR3 totals 14 residues. Per the germline V gene, CDR1 is MGHDK and CDR2 is SYGVNS. CDR3 amino acids: CASRPGGGPDTQYF.

This chain uses TRBV20-1 with TRBJ2-5; the D gene TCRdb calls, TRBD1, cannot be checked with no DNA. The CDR3 spans 15 residues. In germline, CDR1 is DFQATT, CDR2 SNEGSKA (reference sequence). The CDR3 loop reads CSARGPGGYQETQYF.

The chain couples TRBV7-6 to TRBJ2-6; there is no DNA to check the TCRdb D call of TRBD1. Germline V gives CDR1 SGHVS, CDR2 FNYEAQ. The CDR3 extends over 16 amino acids. The CDR3 reads CASSPGWFTGANVLTF.

The J gene is TRBJ1-1, the V gene TRBV4-1. The CDR3 is 12 residues long. CDR1 and CDR2 (germline): MGHRA, YSYEKL. CDR3 sequence reads: CASSQEATEAFF.

The genes are TRBV9 and TRBJ2-1. Germline V gives CDR1 SGDLS, CDR2 YYNGEE. This CDR3 is built from 16 residues. Here the CDR3 reads CASSVSGGSSYNEQFF.

V is TRBV2 and J is TRBJ1-3. CDR1 and CDR2 from the germline V gene are SNHLY and FYNNEI. The CDR3 consists of 19 residues. Here the CDR3 reads CASGTGKSGTASGGNTIYF.

The V call is TRBV27, the J call TRBJ2-7; the D call from TCRdb, TRBD1, cannot be confirmed without DNA. The CDR3 extends over 15 amino acids. Germline CDR1 MNHEY, CDR2 SMNVEV (reference sequence). Here the CDR3 reads CASSFGTGGPYEQYF.

This rearrangement joins TRBV20-1 to TRBJ2-3; TCRdb's D call, TRBD1, is unchecked because there is no DNA. Per the germline V gene, CDR1 is DFQATT and CDR2 is SNEGSKA (reference sequence). The CDR3 runs 14 residues. CDR3 residues: CSARGPGGTDTQYF.

This chain connects TRBV18 to TRBJ2-5; TCRdb returns TRBD2, unconfirmable since there is no DNA. The CDR3 loop spans 14 amino acids. The germline V gene has CDR1 KGHSH and CDR2 LQKENI. CDR3 in amino acids: CASSTSGIQETQYF.

The V call is TRBV9, the J call TRBJ2-4; the D call from TCRdb, TRBD1, cannot be confirmed without DNA. The CDR3 consists of 15 residues. Germline CDR1 is SGDLS and CDR2 is YYNGEE. The CDR3 loop is CASSPRGGAGSIQYF.

The CDR3 region is CASSQRTPGAQETQYF. The chain uses TRBV3-1 and TRBJ2-5; the TCRdb call, TRBD1, lacks DNA for checking. This CDR3 is built from 16 residues. Germline V gene sequence: CDR1 LGHDT, CDR2 YNNKEL (reference sequence).

The rearrangement links TRBV7-9 to TRBJ2-1; absent DNA, TCRdb's TRBD1 call cannot be checked. This CDR3 contains 14 residues. Per germline, CDR1 SEHNR and CDR2 FQNEAQ (reference sequence). CDR3: CASSPRGGRDEQFF.

The rearrangement joins TRBV5-4 to TRBJ2-5. The CDR3 covers 13 residues. The germline V gene has CDR1 SGHNT and CDR2 YYREEE (reference sequence). Here the CDR3 reads CASSLAGWETQYF.

The rearrangement uses TRBV19 and TRBJ2-2; TCRdb calls TRBD2, which cannot be checked without DNA. This CDR3 region has 15 residues. Germline V gene data show CDR1 as LNHDA and CDR2 as SQIVND (reference sequence). Here the CDR3 reads CASRRTSGRAGELFF.

The chain recombines TRBV7-9 with TRBJ2-3; no DNA is available, so the TRBD2 call from TCRdb remains unchecked. CDR3 size: 17 residues. From germline, CDR1 is SEHNR and CDR2 FQNEAQ (reference sequence). The CDR3 spells CASSSTDSGGFTDTQYF.

This chain connects TRBV7-6 to TRBJ2-7; TCRdb lists TRBD2, though no DNA is available to test this call. The CDR3 has 17 residues. CDR1 is SGHVS and CDR2 is FNYEAQ in the germline V gene. The CDR3 loop is CASSLEGGSGRTYEQYF.

The chain links TRBV20-1 to TRBJ1-5; no DNA is available, so the TRBD1 call from TCRdb remains unchecked. CDR1 is DFQATT and CDR2 is SNEGSKA in the germline V gene (reference sequence). The length of the CDR3 is 15 residues. CDR3 protein: CSAALGTGGNQPQHF.

This chain connects TRBV4-3 to TRBJ1-1. Looked up from germline, CDR1 is LGHNA and CDR2 is YSLEER. The CDR3 spans 13 residues. The chain's CDR3 is CASSQMPNTEAFF.

The rearrangement joins TRBV20-1 to TRBJ1-5. The germline V gene encodes CDR1 DFQATT and CDR2 SNEGSKA (reference sequence). This CDR3 spans 14 amino acids. CDR3 sequence reads: CSARDRVGNQPQHF.

CDR3 in amino acids: CASSFGLGRETQYF. V usage is TRBV12-3 or TRBV12-4 and J usage is TRBJ2-5; TCRdb calls TRBD2, which cannot be checked without DNA. The CDR3 is made up of 14 amino acids.

Here the CDR3 reads CASSQDGKTQYF. The genes are TRBV4-1 and TRBJ2-5. CDR3 length equals 12 residues. Germline V CDR1 and CDR2: MGHRA, YSYEKL.